These T cell receptor beta chains were read from a single sample in a study of cytomegalovirus exposure and HLA in healthy donors. Profiled with immunoSEQ multiplex PCR; TCRdb holds only in-frame clones, not every one. The sample holds approximately 100,000 clones, 50% to 75% seen once. The specimen was PBMCs. The receptor source for this set is a man aged 25-40 years in good health and CMV-seronegative. CDR3s include the opening cysteine and the closing phenylalanine or tryptophan. The order of the fields is D gene, J gene, clone size, V gene, CDR3 protein, CDR3 DNA. A D gene is named only where the DNA matches it firmly. Where a row states a size, it is once, few, many or the class of an expanded clone; other rows omit it.

d_gene: -
j_gene: TRBJ2-1
abundance: once
v_gene: TRBV30
CDR3aa: CAWSILGLNEQFF
CDR3nt: TGTGCCTGGTCAATCCTGGGACTGAATGAGCAGTTCTTC

d_gene: -
j_gene: TRBJ1-1
abundance: few
v_gene: TRBV4-2
CDR3aa: CASRQQDRNTEAFF
CDR3nt: TGTGCCAGCCGACAACAGGATAGGAACACTGAAGCTTTCTTT

d_gene: -
j_gene: TRBJ1-1
abundance: few
v_gene: TRBV27
CDR3aa: CASSLFSWGGKAFF
CDR3nt: TGTGCCAGCAGTTTATTTTCATGGGGGGGGAAAGCTTTCTTT

d_gene: -
j_gene: TRBJ2-7
abundance: -
v_gene: TRBV7-2
CDR3aa: CASSPGRVSYEQYF
CDR3nt: TGTGCCAGCAGCCCCGGCAGGGTTAGTTACGAGCAGTACTTC

d_gene: TRBD2
j_gene: TRBJ2-7
abundance: -
v_gene: TRBV18
CDR3aa: CASSPPGLASYEQYF
CDR3nt: TGTGCCAGCTCACCACCGGGACTAGCCTCCTACGAGCAGTACTTC

d_gene: -
j_gene: TRBJ2-1
abundance: few
v_gene: TRBV5-4
CDR3aa: CASRSRGSSYNEQFF
CDR3nt: TGTGCCAGCAGATCTAGGGGGAGCTCCTACAATGAGCAGTTCTTC

d_gene: TRBD1
j_gene: TRBJ1-2
abundance: -
v_gene: TRBV4-1
CDR3aa: CASSPDRNYGYTF
CDR3nt: TGCGCCAGCAGCCCGGACAGGAACTATGGCTACACCTTC

d_gene: -
j_gene: TRBJ2-2
abundance: few
v_gene: TRBV10-3
CDR3aa: CAINPGTSGELFF
CDR3nt: TGTGCCATCAACCCCGGGACATCCGGGGAGCTGTTTTTT

d_gene: -
j_gene: TRBJ2-3
abundance: -
v_gene: TRBV5-1
CDR3aa: CASSFGGATTDTQYF
CDR3nt: TGCGCCAGCAGCTTTGGCGGAGCAACGACAGATACGCAGTATTTT

d_gene: TRBD2
j_gene: TRBJ2-7
abundance: -
v_gene: TRBV5-1
CDR3aa: CASSTLLTSGSEEQYF
CDR3nt: TGCGCCAGCAGCACCCTGTTGACTAGCGGGAGCGAAGAGCAGTACTTC

d_gene: -
j_gene: TRBJ2-7
abundance: -
v_gene: TRBV4-3
CDR3aa: CASSQDRGYEQYF
CDR3nt: TGCGCCAGCAGCCAAGACAGGGGTTACGAGCAGTACTTC

d_gene: TRBD1
j_gene: TRBJ2-7
abundance: -
v_gene: TRBV7-3
CDR3aa: CASSLPRDSHNEQYF
CDR3nt: TGTGCCAGCAGCTTACCACGGGACAGTCATAACGAGCAGTACTTC

d_gene: TRBD1
j_gene: TRBJ1-2
abundance: -
v_gene: TRBV7-3
CDR3aa: CASSSDREGGYTF
CDR3nt: TGTGCCAGCAGCTCCGACAGGGAAGGAGGCTACACCTTC

d_gene: -
j_gene: TRBJ1-2
abundance: -
v_gene: TRBV7-9
CDR3aa: CASSPTPINYGYTF
CDR3nt: TGTGCCAGCAGCCCAACGCCTATTAACTATGGCTACACCTTC

d_gene: -
j_gene: TRBJ1-1
abundance: -
v_gene: TRBV7-8
CDR3aa: CASSTLTGAGTEAFF
CDR3nt: TGTGCCAGCAGCACCCTGACAGGTGCAGGCACTGAAGCTTTCTTT

d_gene: -
j_gene: TRBJ2-1
abundance: -
v_gene: TRBV5-1
CDR3aa: CASSLGGEYNEQFF
CDR3nt: TGCGCCAGCAGCTTGGGGGGGGAGTACAATGAGCAGTTCTTC

d_gene: -
j_gene: TRBJ2-5
abundance: -
v_gene: TRBV11-3
CDR3aa: CASSLGYGGQETQYF
CDR3nt: TGTGCCAGCAGCTTAGGGTACGGGGGCCAAGAGACCCAGTACTTC

d_gene: TRBD1
j_gene: TRBJ2-2
abundance: -
v_gene: TRBV7-9
CDR3aa: CASREGQGDTGELFF
CDR3nt: TGTGCCAGCAGAGAGGGACAGGGGGATACCGGGGAGCTGTTTTTT

d_gene: -
j_gene: TRBJ2-5
abundance: -
v_gene: TRBV20-1
CDR3aa: CSVAVQETQYF
CDR3nt: TGCAGTGTGGCGGTCCAAGAGACCCAGTACTTC

d_gene: TRBD1
j_gene: TRBJ2-7
abundance: -
v_gene: TRBV28
CDR3aa: CASSGGQGLLSEQYF
CDR3nt: TGTGCCAGCAGTGGGGGACAGGGGTTACTGTCCGAGCAGTACTTC

d_gene: -
j_gene: TRBJ2-5
abundance: -
v_gene: TRBV5-1
CDR3aa: CASSNLRGQETQYF
CDR3nt: TGCGCCAGCAGCAATCTTAGGGGCCAAGAGACCCAGTACTTC

d_gene: TRBD1
j_gene: TRBJ2-5
abundance: -
v_gene: TRBV4-1
CDR3aa: CASSPRQGAETQYF
CDR3nt: TGCGCCAGCAGCCCTCGCCAGGGGGCTGAGACCCAGTACTTC

d_gene: TRBD2
j_gene: TRBJ2-3
abundance: few
v_gene: TRBV11-3
CDR3aa: CASSLARGDTDTQYF
CDR3nt: TGTGCCAGCAGCTTAGCGCGGGGGGACACAGATACGCAGTATTTT

d_gene: TRBD1
j_gene: TRBJ2-5
abundance: -
v_gene: TRBV6-6
CDR3aa: CASSAETGGTETQYF
CDR3nt: TGTGCCAGCAGTGCTGAGACAGGGGGCACCGAGACCCAGTACTTC

d_gene: TRBD2
j_gene: TRBJ2-5
abundance: -
v_gene: TRBV13
CDR3aa: CASSPTSGEETQYF
CDR3nt: TGTGCCAGCAGCCCGACTAGCGGGGAAGAGACCCAGTACTTC